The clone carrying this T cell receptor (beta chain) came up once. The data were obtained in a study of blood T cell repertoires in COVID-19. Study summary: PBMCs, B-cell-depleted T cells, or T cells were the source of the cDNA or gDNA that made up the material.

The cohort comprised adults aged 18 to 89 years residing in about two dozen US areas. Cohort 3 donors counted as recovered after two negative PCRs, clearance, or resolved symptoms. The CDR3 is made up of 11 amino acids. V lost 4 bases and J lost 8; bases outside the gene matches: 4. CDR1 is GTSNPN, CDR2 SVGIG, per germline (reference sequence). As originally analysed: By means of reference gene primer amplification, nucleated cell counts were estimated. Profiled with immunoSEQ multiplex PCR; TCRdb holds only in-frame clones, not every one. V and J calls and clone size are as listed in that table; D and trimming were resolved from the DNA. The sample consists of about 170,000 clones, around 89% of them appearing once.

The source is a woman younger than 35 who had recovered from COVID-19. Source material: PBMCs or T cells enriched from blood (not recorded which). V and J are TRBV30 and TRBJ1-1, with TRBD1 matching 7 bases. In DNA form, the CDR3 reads TGTGCCTGGATTGGGACAGCAGAAGCTTTCTTT. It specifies CAWIGTAEAFF. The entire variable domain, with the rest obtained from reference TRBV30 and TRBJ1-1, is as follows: SQTIHQWPATLVQPVGSPLSLECTVEGTSNPNLYWYRQAAGRGLQLLFYSVGIGQISSEVPQNLSASRPQDRQFILSSKKLLLSDSGFYLCAWIGTAEAFFGQGTRLTVV.